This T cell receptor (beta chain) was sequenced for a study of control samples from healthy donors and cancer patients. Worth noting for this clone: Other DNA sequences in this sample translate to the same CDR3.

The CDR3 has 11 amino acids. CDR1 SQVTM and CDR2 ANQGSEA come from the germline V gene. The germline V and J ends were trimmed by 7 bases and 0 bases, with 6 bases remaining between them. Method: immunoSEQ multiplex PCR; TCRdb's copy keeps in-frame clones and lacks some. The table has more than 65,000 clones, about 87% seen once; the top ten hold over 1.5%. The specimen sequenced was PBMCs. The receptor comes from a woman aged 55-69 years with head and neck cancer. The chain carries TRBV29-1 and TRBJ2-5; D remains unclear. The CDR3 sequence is CSGANQETQYF. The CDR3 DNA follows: TGCAGCGGCGCCAACCAAGAGACCCAGTACTTC.